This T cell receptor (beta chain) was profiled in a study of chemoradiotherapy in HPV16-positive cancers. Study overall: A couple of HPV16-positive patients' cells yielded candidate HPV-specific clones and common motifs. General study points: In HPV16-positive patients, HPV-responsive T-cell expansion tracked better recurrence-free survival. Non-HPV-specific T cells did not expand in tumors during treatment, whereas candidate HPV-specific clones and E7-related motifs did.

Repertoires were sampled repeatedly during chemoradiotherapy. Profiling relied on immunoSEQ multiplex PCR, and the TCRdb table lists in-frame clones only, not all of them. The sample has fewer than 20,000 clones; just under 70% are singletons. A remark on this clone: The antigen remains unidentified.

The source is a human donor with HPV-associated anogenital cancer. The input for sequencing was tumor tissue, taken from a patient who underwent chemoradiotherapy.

The CDR3 nucleotides read TGTGCCAGTAGTGGACAGGGTGGTCAGCCCCAGCATTTT. It encodes CASSGQGGQPQHF. This sequence joins TRBV30 and TRBJ1-5, with 8 bases aligning to TRBD1. Germline V gene sequence: CDR1 GTSNPN, CDR2 SVGIG (reference sequence). The CDR3 length is 13 residues. The junction had 9 bases not matched to a gene; V was cut back by 8 bases and J by 6 bases.